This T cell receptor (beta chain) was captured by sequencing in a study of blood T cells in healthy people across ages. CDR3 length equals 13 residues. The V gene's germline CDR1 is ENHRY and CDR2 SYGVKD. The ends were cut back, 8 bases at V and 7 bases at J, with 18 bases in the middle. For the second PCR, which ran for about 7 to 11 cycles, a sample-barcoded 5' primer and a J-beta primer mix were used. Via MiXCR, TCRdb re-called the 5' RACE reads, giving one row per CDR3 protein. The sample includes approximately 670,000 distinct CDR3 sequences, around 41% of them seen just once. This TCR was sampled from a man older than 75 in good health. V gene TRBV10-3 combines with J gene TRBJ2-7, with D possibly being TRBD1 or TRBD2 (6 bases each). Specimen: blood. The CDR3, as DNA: TGTGCCATCTCCCCCGGGGGCACAGGGGAGCAGTACTTC. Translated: CAISPGGTGEQYF.